This T cell receptor beta chain was sequenced in a study of PD-1 blockade in classical Hodgkin lymphoma. Across the whole study: Patients were dosed intravenously with nivolumab at 3 mg/kg every 2 weeks. General study results and limits: Reported findings placed baseline TCR diversity lower in newly diagnosed patients (compared with healthy donors). CD4+ TCR diversity, unlike CD8+, climbed significantly by C4D1.

The germline CDR1 and CDR2 sequences are MGHDK and SYGVNS. The length of the CDR3 is 15 residues. V was clipped by 7 bases and J by 1 base, with 15 bases between them. Described time point: cycle 4 day 1 (C4D1), after more than 5 weeks of nivolumab. Relapse was seen in all patients after autologous stem cell transplantation, and brentuximab vedotin exposure was variable. By magnetic negative selection, CD4+ T cells were purified from thawed PBMCs. Profiled with immunoSEQ multiplex PCR; TCRdb holds only in-frame clones, not every one. The sample holds some 10,000 clones, approximately 80% seen once. Concerning this clone: The antigen is unknown.

The sequences come from CD4+ T cells from blood, collected before the fourth cycle of nivolumab. This chain connects TRBV25-1 to TRBJ2-3; D possibly corresponds to TRBD2 (6 bases). The source of this sequence is a human donor with classical Hodgkin lymphoma. CDR3 nucleotide sequence: TGTGCCAGCACCCATGGCGGGAAGCGCACAGATACGCAGTATTTT. Encoded protein: CASTHGGKRTDTQYF.